This T cell receptor (beta chain) originates from a study of blood T cell repertoires in COVID-19. Study details: Both acute and convalescent COVID-19 samples were obtained from the United States, Italy and Spain.

In the original workflow: Amplifying reference gene primers gave estimates of nucleated cell counts. Profiling relied on immunoSEQ multiplex PCR, and the TCRdb table lists in-frame clones only, not all of them. That table supplies the V and J calls and clone size; D and trimming were determined from the DNA. The sample has 310,000 or so clones; roughly 92% are singletons. The V gene end was trimmed by 6 bases and the J gene end by 6 bases; junction bases not matched to a gene: 12. Germline CDR1 is SNHLY and CDR2 is FYNNEI. CDR3 length equals 15 residues. The Seattle patients, enrolled during active infection, were followed longitudinally.

The V gene is TRBV2, the J gene TRBJ2-7, with 9 nucleotides matching TRBD2. Sequencing was carried out using peripheral blood. The sequence derives from a woman in her thirties with COVID-19, enrolled during active disease. The CDR3 nucleotides read TGTGCCAGCAGAGACAGACAGGGACTAGCATCCGAGCAGTACTTC. It translates to CASRDRQGLASEQYF.